A single sample is the source of the 12 T cell receptor beta chains below, sequenced in a study of T-cell reconstitution after alpha-beta-depleted transplantation in children. Construction of the TCRbeta library involved unique molecular identifiers. TCRdb reprocessed the PCR reads with MiXCR, giving one entry per CDR3 protein. This sample has approximately 97,000 distinct CDR3 sequences, with 5% to 6% found just once. Source: PBMCs, mostly from graft donor cells, taken 60 days after TCRalphabeta/CD19-depleted stem cell transplant. The receptors stem from a female patient aged 2-10 years who had a stem cell transplant for Fanconi anemia, so the T cells may come from the graft donor.

There are a few counts of this clonotype. The V and J genes are TRBV10-3 and TRBJ2-5, with D perhaps TRBD2 (6 bases). The CDR3 runs 11 residues. The germline V gene encodes CDR1 ENHRY and CDR2 SYGVKD. Between the trimmed V and J ends, which lost 11 bases and 5 bases, there was a span of 12 bases. CDR3 loop: CASSAGETQYF. The CDR3, as DNA: TGTGCCTCCTCCGCGGGGGAGACCCAGTACTTC.

This clonotype has a count of ten or more. The chain employs TRBV12-3 or TRBV12-4 and TRBJ1-2; no firm D call. The V end lost 3 bases, the J end lost 9 bases, and 8 bases lay between the germline ends. CDR3 size: 11 residues. Written as DNA, the CDR3 is TGTGCCAGCAGTTTGAAGGAAAGCTACACCTTC. As protein: CASSLKESYTF.

This clonotype has ten or more counts. The chain has TRBV6-5 and TRBJ2-4; 13 bases map to TRBD2. Germline V gene sequence: CDR1 MNHEY, CDR2 SVGAGI. V shed 6 bases, J shed 0 bases, and the junction held 8 bases outside the gene matches. The CDR3 runs 18 residues. The DNA of the CDR3 is TGTGCCAGCAGGTCACTAGCGGGGGGGTACCTAGCCAAAAACATTCAGTACTTC. This sequence encodes CASRSLAGGYLAKNIQYF.

The rearrangement joins TRBV27 to TRBJ1-1; no reliable D call. Germline V lookup: CDR1 MNHEY, CDR2 SMNVEV (reference sequence). The CDR3 sequence is 11 residues long. The V end lost 8 bases, the J end lost 4 bases, and 8 bases lay between the germline ends. CDR3 nucleotide sequence: TGTGCCAGCGAGGGTGGCACTGAAGCTTTCTTT. Translated, it gives CASEGGTEAFF.

V usage is TRBV15 and J usage is TRBJ2-3; TRBD1 agrees at 11 bases. With 6 bases clipped from V and 1 base from J, the junction kept 0 bases outside the gene matches. This CDR3 region has 14 residues. Germline CDR1 reads LNHNV; CDR2 reads YYDKDF (reference sequence). The DNA for the CDR3 is TGTGCCACCAGGGACAGGGGGCGCACAGATACGCAGTATTTT. Translating gives CATRDRGRTDTQYF.

This clonotype was observed many times. The chain combines TRBV28 with TRBJ1-6; 9 bases fit TRBD1. The CDR3 has 17 amino acids. V dropped 3 bases and J dropped 2; count of bases not matched to a gene: 5. Looked up from germline, CDR1 is MDHEN and CDR2 is SYDVKM. The CDR3 sequence: CASSFGDRAAYNSPLHF. CDR3 nucleotide sequence: TGTGCCAGCAGTTTTGGGGACAGGGCGGCCTATAATTCACCCCTCCACTTT. Full variable domain (outside the CDR3, taken from reference TRBV28 and TRBJ1-6): DVKVTQSSRYLVKRTGEKVFLECVQDMDHENMFWYRQDPGLGLRLIYFSYDVKMKEKGDIPEGYSVSREKKERFSLILESASTNQTSMYLCASSFGDRAAYNSPLHFGNGTRLTVT.

This clonotype was counted many times. V gene TRBV11-2 combines with J gene TRBJ2-7; 7 bases fit TRBD1. Unmatched junction bases numbered 9, after V lost 5 bases and J lost 2 bases. From germline, CDR1 is SGHAT and CDR2 FQNNGV. The CDR3 is 15 residues long. The CDR3 coding sequence is TGTGCCAGCAGCCATCGGACAGGTCCTACCTACGAGCAGTACTTC. Its protein product is CASSHRTGPTYEQYF.

This clonotype was seen repeatedly, ten times or more. The chain recombines TRBV5-1 with TRBJ1-4; 8 bases fit TRBD1. Germline assignment: CDR1 SGHRS and CDR2 YFSETQ. J was trimmed by 3 bases and V by 4 bases; bases with no gene match: 5. This CDR3 region has 15 residues. Here the CDR3 reads CASSHLTGANEKLFF. In DNA, the CDR3 is TGCGCCAGCAGCCACCTGACAGGGGCTAATGAAAAACTGTTTTTT.

The chain links TRBV7-6 to TRBJ2-4; perhaps TRBD1 as D (6 bases). The germline V gene has CDR1 SGHVS and CDR2 FNYEAQ. V lost 1 base and J lost 12, with 10 bases in between. This CDR3 has 12 residues. The CDR3 is CASSLGGGHQYF. The CDR3 DNA is TGTGCCAGCAGCTTAGGAGGGGGACATCAGTACTTC.

Regarding this clonotype: A much larger clone lies one base from this, so it may be a read error. The chain uses TRBV20-1 and TRBJ1-2; D not resolved. The CDR3 has 12 residues. Per the germline V gene, CDR1 is DFQATT and CDR2 is SNEGSKA (reference sequence). Between the trimmed V and J ends, which lost 3 bases and 6 bases, there was a span of 11 bases. CDR3 DNA sequence: TGCAGTGCTAGGGGAGGGTCCAATGGCTACACCTTC. This translates into CSARGGSNGYTF.

A few counts support this clonotype. The chain joins TRBV12-3 or TRBV12-4 to TRBJ2-3; 9 positions agree with TRBD2. The CDR3 consists of 15 residues. The V segment lost 3 bases and the J segment 4 bases; nucleotides outside the gene matches: 5. CDR3 residues: CASSLIAGVSDTQYF. The CDR3 DNA reads TGTGCCAGCAGTTTGATAGCGGGAGTCTCAGATACGCAGTATTTT.

Of note for this clonotype: A read error may explain this, as a much larger clone is one base away. The CDR3 coding sequence is TGTGCCAACAGCTTGCTCCGGGACTACGAGCAGTACTTC. It translates to CANSLLRDYEQYF. The chain recombines TRBV5-5 with TRBJ2-7; possibly TRBD2 for D (5 bases). Germline loops: CDR1 SGHKS, CDR2 YYEKEE (reference sequence). This CDR3 comprises 13 residues. Complete variable domain (other parts from reference TRBV5-5 and TRBJ2-7): DAGVTQSPTHLIKTRGQQVTLRCSPISGHKSVSWYQQVLGQGPQFIFQYYEKEERGRGNFPDRFSARQFPNYSSELNVNALLLGDSALYLCANSLLRDYEQYFGPGTRLTVT.